The clone carrying this T cell receptor beta chain was seen a handful of times. Antigen: not known. This entry belongs to a study of CD8+CD57+ T cells in acquired aplastic anemia. Turning to the study itself: The average for DNA from sorted CD4+ and CD8+ cells was around 3.5 ug.

CDR1 LNHNV and CDR2 YYDKDF come from the germline V gene (reference sequence). J was trimmed by 7 bases and V by 6 bases; bases with no gene match: 8. This CDR3 region has 13 residues. CD8+CD57+ cell expansion had been shown by flow cytometry in patients chosen for sequencing. The blood sampling took place in patients who had so far received no therapy. Overall study results and limits: Shared by patients and controls, roughly 28 CD8+ CDR3s were abundant in patients.

According to the study, genomic DNA was the template for TCR beta VDJ and CDR3 profiling. TCRdb used MiXCR to reprocess the reads, holding one entry per CDR3 protein. The table has over 150,000 distinct CDR3 sequences, 48% seen once; the top ten hold roughly 13%. The clonotype was recovered from a human donor with aplastic anemia. The sequenced sample consisted of sorted CD4+, CD8+, or CD8+CD57+ T cells (not recorded which) from PBMCs. The chain joins TRBV15 to TRBJ1-2; 7 bases align to TRBD1. The CDR3 region is CATRVDRVGGYTF. CDR3 sequence (DNA): TGTGCCACCAGAGTAGACAGGGTAGGTGGCTACACCTTC.